These 8 T cell receptor beta chains were all obtained from the same sample, sequenced in a study of prognosis after radiotherapy for stage I lung cancer (dated by TCRdb to the early 2020s). TCRdb records Illumina HiSeq 3000 as the sequencer. Two rounds of multiplex PCR were used to amplify the TCR beta CDR3 region from genomic DNA. In the first PCR round, primers specific to each TRBV and TRBJ gene were used, and the primer sequences were filed in Chinese patent CN105087789A. In-frame beta chains were kept once TCRdb had trimmed the public reads at Q25 with fastp and called clones with MiXCR. Duplicate CDR3 protein sequences are folded into a single record with the most common DNA and genes. The sample table holds about 27,000 distinct CDR3 sequences, of which 25% to 35% were seen once. The biggest ten clones account for about 33% of the sample. This material consisted of PBMCs, taken before or after stereotactic body radiation therapy (not recorded which). The origin of the receptors is a donor over 45 with non-small cell lung cancer.

This clonotype has only a few counts. V is TRBV6-4 and J is TRBJ1-1; 9 nucleotides agree with TRBD1. Germline V gives CDR1 MRHNA, CDR2 SNTAGT. The CDR3 has 15 amino acids. V was clipped by 3 bases and J by 2 bases; unmatched bases: 4. The CDR3 bases are TGTGCCAGCAGTGAAGGGACAGGGCCTAACACTGAAGCTTTCTTT. Translated, it gives CASSEGTGPNTEAFF.

This clonotype was observed many times. The chain uses TRBV5-6 and TRBJ2-3, with TRBD2 identical over 7 bases. In germline, CDR1 is SGHDT, CDR2 YYEEEE. With V trimmed by 0 bases and J by 0 bases, 1 base remained unmatched. CDR3 length equals 15 residues. The CDR3 is CASSLAGGSTDTQYF. CDR3 sequence (DNA): TGTGCCAGCAGCTTGGCGGGGGGAAGCACAGATACGCAGTATTTT.

The genes are TRBV5-1 and TRBJ1-1, with D uncertain. V was pared by 0 bases and J by 10 bases, with 13 bases between. Germline V CDR1 and CDR2: SGHRS, YFSETQ. The CDR3 is made up of 13 amino acids. This chain's CDR3 is CASSLEGVPRAFF. For the CDR3, the DNA is TGCGCCAGCAGCTTGGAGGGAGTCCCGAGAGCTTTCTTT.

This clonotype was observed a few times. The V gene is TRBV27, the J gene TRBJ2-7; possibly TRBD2 for D (6 bases). With 2 bases removed from V and 5 bases from J, the gap between germline ends came to 10 bases. This CDR3 region has 13 residues. Germline V CDR1 and CDR2: MNHEY, SMNVEV (reference sequence). CDR3 bases: TGTGCCAGCAGTTTAAGGGAGGTCGACGAGCAGTACTTC. Translating gives CASSLREVDEQYF.

As concerns this clonotype: A single base separates this from a much larger clone, so it may be a read error. The V and J genes are TRBV6-2 or TRBV6-3 and TRBJ1-1, with D unresolved. The CDR3 length is 14 residues. The germline V gene encodes CDR1 MNHEY and CDR2 SVGEGT. V was clipped by 0 bases and J by 8 bases, with 13 bases between them. CDR3 bases: TGTGCCAGCAGTTACTCTCTTAAAAGGGTCGAAGCTTTCTTT. Encoded protein: CASSYSLKRVEAFF.

In its sample, this clonotype was seen once. The V and J genes are TRBV20-1 and TRBJ2-1; no clear D gene. Trimming left V 2 bases short and J 6 bases short, with 14 bases between. This CDR3 is 14 amino acids long. The germline gives CDR1 DFQATT, CDR2 SNEGSKA (reference sequence). The CDR3 protein is CSARYRPSPNEQFF. As DNA, the CDR3 is TGCAGTGCTAGATATCGTCCTAGTCCCAATGAGCAGTTCTTC.

This clonotype is termed large. The chain combines TRBV27 with TRBJ2-2; a weak D match, TRBD2 (6 bases). CDR3 size: 15 residues. V was cut by 7 bases and J by 2 bases, with 14 bases left in between. CDR1 is MNHEY and CDR2 is SMNVEV in the germline V gene (reference sequence). The CDR3 coding sequence is TGTGCCAGCACTTACGGGACTCCTAACACCGGGGAGCTGTTTTTT. Translating gives CASTYGTPNTGELFF.

This rearrangement joins TRBV12-3 or TRBV12-4 to TRBJ1-6; D might be TRBD1 (5 bases). The CDR3 contains 14 residues. Trimming took 5 bases from V and 7 from J, leaving 12 bases between them. Here the CDR3 DNA reads TGTGCCAGCAGTCCCCCAGGGTACAATTCACCCCTCCACTTT. This translates into CASSPPGYNSPLHF.